These 24 T cell receptor beta chains were all obtained from the same sample, sequenced in a study of cytomegalovirus exposure and HLA in healthy donors. The primer mix had 60 Vbeta and 13 Jbeta primers. Sequencing was performed with immunoSEQ multiplex PCR; in TCRdb, only in-frame clones are kept and a portion is missing. This table has roughly 200,000 clones, more than 65% appearing once. The sequencing input was PBMCs. All receptors derive from a man aged 35-49 years in good health and CMV-seropositive.

This chain joins TRBV15 and TRBJ2-5; 9 bases are shared with TRBD1. CDR1 LNHNV and CDR2 YYDKDF come from the germline V gene (reference sequence). CDR3 length: 17 residues. V lost 1 base, J lost 0 bases, and 6 bases stayed unmatched. This CDR3 is CATSRGQGGVNQETQYF. The DNA of the CDR3 is TGTGCCACCAGCAGAGGACAGGGGGGGGTAAACCAAGAGACCCAGTACTTC.

The genes are TRBV19 and TRBJ2-1, with 13 bases aligning to TRBD2. V lost 10 bases to trimming and J lost 9 bases; unmatched junction nucleotides: 12. Looked up from germline, CDR1 is LNHDA and CDR2 is SQIVND (reference sequence). The CDR3 covers 15 residues. For the CDR3, the DNA is TGTGCCACCTCAGGACTAGCGGGAGAGCACTCTGAGCAGTTCTTC. This translates into CATSGLAGEHSEQFF. The full variable domain, in which reference TRBV19 and TRBJ2-1 provide the parts outside the CDR3, is DGGITQSPKYLFRKEGQNVTLSCEQNLNHDAMYWYRQDPGQGLRLIYYSQIVNDFQKGDIAEGYSVSREKKESFPLTVTSAQKNPTAFYLCATSGLAGEHSEQFFGPGTRLTVL.

The chain employs TRBV18 and TRBJ1-5, with TRBD1 matching 7 bases. V dropped 5 bases and J dropped 1; count of bases not matched to a gene: 8. This CDR3 is 16 amino acids long. CDR1 is KGHSH, CDR2 LQKENI, per germline. CDR3 DNA: TGTGCCAGCTCAAGGGGGACAGAAAGAAGCAATCAGCCCCAGCATTTT. Protein product: CASSRGTERSNQPQHF. The full variable domain, rest sourced from reference TRBV18 and TRBJ1-5, is NAGVMQNPRHLVRRRGQEARLRCSPMKGHSHVYWYRQLPEEGLKFMVYLQKENIIDESGMPKERFSAEFPKEGPSILRIQQVVRGDSAAYFCASSRGTERSNQPQHFGDGTRLSIL.

This chain uses TRBV7-3 with TRBJ2-6, with D maybe TRBD1 (5 bases). V was pared by 1 base and J by 1 base, with 8 bases between. CDR1 is SGHTA and CDR2 is FQGTGA in the germline V gene. The CDR3 covers 16 residues. The CDR3 region has the DNA TGTGCCAGCAGCTTAATCCACAGGTCTGGGGCCAACGTCCTGACTTTC. It specifies CASSLIHRSGANVLTF.

The CDR3 nucleotides are TGTGCCAGCAACCCAGGGGGCTTGAATTCACCCCTCCACTTT. Its protein product is CASNPGGLNSPLHF. V and J are TRBV6-1 and TRBJ1-6, with TRBD1 matching over 8 bases. CDR1 MNHNS and CDR2 SASEGT come from the germline V gene. The CDR3 totals 14 residues. After removal of 7 bases from V and 7 bases from J, the junction contained 6 bases not matched to a gene.

The chain employs TRBV5-1 and TRBJ1-5, with 9 bases lining up with TRBD1. This CDR3 spans 17 amino acids. Trimming at V came to 0 bases and at J to 4 bases, leaving 8 bases not matched to a gene. Germline CDR1 SGHRS, CDR2 YFSETQ. DNA of the CDR3: TGCGCCAGCAGCTTGGGCCCCCGGGGACAGGGAAATCAGCCCCAGCATTTT. Its translation: CASSLGPRGQGNQPQHF.

This chain uses TRBV15 with TRBJ2-1; 9 bases line up with TRBD1. Germline CDR1 and CDR2: LNHNV and YYDKDF (reference sequence). The length of the CDR3 is 16 residues. J lost 5 bases, V lost 3 bases, and 8 bases had no gene match. The CDR3 loop is CATSRKPGQGNNEQFF. For the CDR3, the DNA is TGTGCCACCAGCAGGAAACCGGGACAGGGTAACAATGAGCAGTTCTTC.

The rearrangement links TRBV7-7 to TRBJ2-1; the D gene is possibly TRBD2 (5 bases). Germline loops: CDR1 SSHAT, CDR2 FNYEAQ (reference sequence). The V gene lost 1 base and the J gene lost 9 bases, with 10 bases spanning the gap. This CDR3 is 13 amino acids long. The CDR3 is CASSLEPGFEQFF. CDR3 coding DNA: TGTGCCAGCAGCTTAGAACCGGGATTTGAGCAGTTCTTC.

The table lists this clone with a few counts. A junction end diverges from the germline sequence, so it may reflect a read error. The CDR3 region has the DNA TGTGCCAGCAGTTACTCGGCTAGCGGGAGCGCCGAGCAGTACTTC. It translates to CASSYSASGSAEQYF. The chain employs TRBV6-4 and TRBJ2-7, with 10 bases identical to TRBD2. This CDR3 region has 15 residues. CDR1 MRHNA and CDR2 SNTAGT come from the germline V gene.

The chain carries TRBV27 and TRBJ2-7, with 13 nucleotides matching TRBD2. There are 15 residues in the CDR3. Germline lookup yields CDR1 MNHEY and CDR2 SMNVEV (reference sequence). With V trimmed by 5 bases and J by 9 bases, 10 bases remained unmatched. The CDR3 DNA reads TGTGCCAGCAGTAGCGAGGGACTAGCGGGAAAGGGGCAGTACTTC. Translating it yields CASSSEGLAGKGQYF.

The chain joins TRBV12-5 to TRBJ2-7, with D possibly matching TRBD2 (6 bases). CDR1 LGHNT and CDR2 FRNRAP come from the germline V gene. The CDR3 is made up of 16 amino acids. Trimming removed 0 bases from V and 6 bases from J, with 18 bases in between. CDR3 coding DNA: TGTGCTAGTGGTTTGGTACCAAGTGGGGGAGGTCTCGAGCAGTACTTC. Its translation: CASGLVPSGGGLEQYF.

V gene TRBV27 combines with J gene TRBJ1-1, with 8 bases matching TRBD1. V gave up 6 bases and J gave up 8 bases; unmatched junction bases: 8. CDR3 size: 13 residues. CDR1 MNHEY and CDR2 SMNVEV come from the germline V gene (reference sequence). The CDR3 here is CASSPRTGREAFF. The CDR3 nucleotides are TGTGCCAGCAGCCCCCGGACAGGGCGGGAAGCTTTCTTT.

The CDR3 reads CASSEGGHQPQHF. CDR3 coding DNA: TGCGCCAGCAGCGAAGGGGGACATCAGCCCCAGCATTTT. The chain links TRBV10-1 to TRBJ1-5; D perhaps matches TRBD1 (6 bases). The germline V gene has CDR1 WNHNN and CDR2 SYGVQD (reference sequence). The CDR3 runs to 13 residues. Trimming stripped 6 bases from V and 5 bases from J, with 11 bases between.

The chain uses TRBV6-5 and TRBJ2-7, with 9 bases fitting TRBD2. Germline-derived CDR1 and CDR2 are MNHEY and SVGAGI. With V trimmed by 6 bases and J by 2 bases, 11 bases remained unmatched. This CDR3 has 16 amino acids. The CDR3 region is CASSYTQTSGPYEQYF. Written as DNA, the CDR3 is TGTGCCAGCAGCTACACCCAGACTAGCGGACCCTACGAGCAGTACTTC.

The CDR3: CASSISLSGTTVSEQYF. DNA of the CDR3: TGTGCCAGTAGTATAAGTTTGTCCGGGACTACCGTAAGCGAGCAGTACTTC. V and J are TRBV19 and TRBJ2-7; 7 positions agree with TRBD2. Germline V gene sequence: CDR1 LNHDA, CDR2 SQIVND (reference sequence). V gave up 2 bases and J gave up 6 bases; unmatched junction bases: 16. CDR3 size: 17 residues.

This rearrangement joins TRBV7-2 to TRBJ1-5; D possibly corresponds to TRBD1 (5 bases). Trimming took 2 bases from V and 4 from J, leaving 9 bases between them. CDR3 length: 14 amino acids. Germline assignment: CDR1 SGHTA and CDR2 FQGNSA. The CDR3 is CASSLIQGNQPQHF. The CDR3 DNA reads TGTGCCAGCAGCTTAATCCAGGGAAATCAGCCCCAGCATTTT.

This chain links TRBV9 with TRBJ1-3; 7 nucleotides agree with TRBD1. The CDR3 consists of 17 residues. V lost 3 bases, J lost 0 bases, and 9 bases stayed unmatched. Germline values: CDR1 SGDLS, CDR2 YYNGEE. For the CDR3, the DNA is TGTGCCAGCAGCGGACAGACAGGGAGGTTCTCTGGAAACACCATATATTTT. Protein: CASSGQTGRFSGNTIYF. The full variable domain, completed using reference TRBV9 and TRBJ1-3, is DSGVTQTPKHLITATGQRVTLRCSPRSGDLSVYWYQQSLDQGLQFLIQYYNGEERAKGNILERFSAQQFPDLHSELNLSSLELGDSALYFCASSGQTGRFSGNTIYFGEGSWLTVV.

The chain recombines TRBV2 with TRBJ2-3; TRBD2 is a possible D gene (6 bases). Germline assignment: CDR1 SNHLY and CDR2 FYNNEI. This CDR3 is built from 15 residues. The V end was cut by 7 bases, the J end by 5 bases, with 19 bases between. The CDR3 DNA sequence: TGTGCCAGCACCCCGACGGGACTCGATGGAGATACGCAGTATTTT. It codes for CASTPTGLDGDTQYF.

The rearrangement joins TRBV7-8 to TRBJ2-7; 7 bases line up with TRBD1. This CDR3 contains 16 residues. V gave up 1 base and J gave up 0 bases; unmatched junction bases: 6. Germline-derived CDR1 and CDR2 are SGHVS and FQNEAQ. The CDR3 nucleotides read TGTGCCAGCAGCTTAGAAAGCAGGGGGAGCTCCTACGAGCAGTACTTC. As protein: CASSLESRGSSYEQYF.

The chain is built from TRBV4-2 and TRBJ2-7, with D uncertain. There are 16 residues in the CDR3. Germline assignment: CDR1 LGHNA and CDR2 YNFKEQ. Trimming removed 0 bases at V and 0 bases at J, with 12 bases between. The CDR3 sequence: CASSQDHTESSYEQYF. The DNA for the CDR3 is TGTGCCAGCAGCCAAGATCATACAGAGAGCTCCTACGAGCAGTACTTC.

Written as DNA, the CDR3 is TGTGCCAGCTCACCGCGGGAAGCCATGGGAAATCAGCCCCAGCATTTT. Protein product: CASSPREAMGNQPQHF. The J gene is TRBJ1-5, the V gene TRBV18; no reliable D call. CDR1 and CDR2 from the germline V gene are KGHSH and LQKENI. V was cut by 3 bases and J by 4 bases, with 16 bases left in between. This CDR3 is built from 16 residues.

The CDR3 region has the DNA TGTGCCAGCAGCTCCCTAGCGGGAAGCGATGAGCAGTTCTTC. Translated, it gives CASSSLAGSDEQFF. The V call is TRBV5-6, the J call TRBJ2-1, with 9 positions matching TRBD2. CDR1 is SGHDT, CDR2 YYEEEE, per germline. The CDR3 is 14 amino acids. V lost 3 bases, J lost 8 bases, and 6 bases stayed unmatched.

This sequence joins TRBV5-1 and TRBJ2-1; possible D gene TRBD1, 6 bases. The ends were cut back, 0 bases at V and 4 bases at J, with 11 bases in the middle. The CDR3 extends over 15 amino acids. CDR1 and CDR2 from the germline V gene are SGHRS and YFSETQ. CDR3 nucleotides: TGCGCCAGCAGCTTGGGGGGGCTGACGTACAATGAGCAGTTCTTC. Its translation is CASSLGGLTYNEQFF.

The rearrangement links TRBV27 to TRBJ1-5; 7 bases fit TRBD1. The CDR3 is 13 amino acids. V lost 5 bases and J lost 4; bases outside the gene matches: 2. Germline V gives CDR1 MNHEY, CDR2 SMNVEV (reference sequence). CDR3 in DNA: TGTGCCAGCAGTCGGACAGGAAATCAGCCCCAGCATTTT. Protein product: CASSRTGNQPQHF.